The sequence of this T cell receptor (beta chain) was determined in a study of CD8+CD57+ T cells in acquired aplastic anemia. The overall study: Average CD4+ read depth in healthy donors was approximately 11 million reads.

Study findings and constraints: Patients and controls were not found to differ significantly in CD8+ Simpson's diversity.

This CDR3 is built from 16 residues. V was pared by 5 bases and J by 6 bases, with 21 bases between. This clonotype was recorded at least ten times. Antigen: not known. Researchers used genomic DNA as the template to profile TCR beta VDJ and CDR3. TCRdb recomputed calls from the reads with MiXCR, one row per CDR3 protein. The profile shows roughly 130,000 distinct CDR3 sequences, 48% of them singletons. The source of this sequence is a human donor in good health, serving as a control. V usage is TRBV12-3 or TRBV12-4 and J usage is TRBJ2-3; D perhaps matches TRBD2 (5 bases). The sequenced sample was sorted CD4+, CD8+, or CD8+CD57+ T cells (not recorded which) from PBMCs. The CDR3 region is CASSRPGNALKDTQYF. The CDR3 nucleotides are TGTGCCAGCAGTCGACCCGGGAACGCCTTGAAGGATACGCAGTATTTT.